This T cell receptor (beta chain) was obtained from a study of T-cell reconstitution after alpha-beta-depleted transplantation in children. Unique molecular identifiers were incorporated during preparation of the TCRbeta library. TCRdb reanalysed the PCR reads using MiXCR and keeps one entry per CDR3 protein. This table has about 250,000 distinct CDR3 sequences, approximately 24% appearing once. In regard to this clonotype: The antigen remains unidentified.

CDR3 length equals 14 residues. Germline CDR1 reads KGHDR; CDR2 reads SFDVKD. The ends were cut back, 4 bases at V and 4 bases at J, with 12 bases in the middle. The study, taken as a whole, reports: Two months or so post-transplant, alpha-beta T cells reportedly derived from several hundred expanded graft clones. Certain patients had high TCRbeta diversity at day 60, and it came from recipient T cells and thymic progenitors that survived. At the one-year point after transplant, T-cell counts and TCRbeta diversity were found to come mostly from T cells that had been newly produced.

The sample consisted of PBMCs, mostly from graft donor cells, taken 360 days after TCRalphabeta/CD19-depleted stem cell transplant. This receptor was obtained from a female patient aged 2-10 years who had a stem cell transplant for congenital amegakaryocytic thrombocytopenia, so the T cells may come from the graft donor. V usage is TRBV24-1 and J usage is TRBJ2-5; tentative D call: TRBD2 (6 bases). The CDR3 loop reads CATSDKLARETQYF. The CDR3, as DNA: TGTGCCACCAGTGACAAACTAGCCCGAGAGACCCAGTACTTC.